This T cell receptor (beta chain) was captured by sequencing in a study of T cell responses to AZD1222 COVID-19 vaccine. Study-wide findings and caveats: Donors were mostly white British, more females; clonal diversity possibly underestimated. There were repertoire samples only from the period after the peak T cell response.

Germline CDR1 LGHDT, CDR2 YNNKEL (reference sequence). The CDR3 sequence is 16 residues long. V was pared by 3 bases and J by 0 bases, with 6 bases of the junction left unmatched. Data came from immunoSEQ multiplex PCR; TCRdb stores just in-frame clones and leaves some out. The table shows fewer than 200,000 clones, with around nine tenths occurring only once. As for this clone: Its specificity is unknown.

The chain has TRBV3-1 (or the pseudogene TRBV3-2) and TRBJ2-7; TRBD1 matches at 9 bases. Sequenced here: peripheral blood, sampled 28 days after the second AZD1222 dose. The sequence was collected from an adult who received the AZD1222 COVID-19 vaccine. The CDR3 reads CASSHGQGQSSYEQYF. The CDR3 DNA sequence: TGTGCCAGCAGCCACGGACAGGGGCAGAGCTCCTACGAGCAGTACTTC.